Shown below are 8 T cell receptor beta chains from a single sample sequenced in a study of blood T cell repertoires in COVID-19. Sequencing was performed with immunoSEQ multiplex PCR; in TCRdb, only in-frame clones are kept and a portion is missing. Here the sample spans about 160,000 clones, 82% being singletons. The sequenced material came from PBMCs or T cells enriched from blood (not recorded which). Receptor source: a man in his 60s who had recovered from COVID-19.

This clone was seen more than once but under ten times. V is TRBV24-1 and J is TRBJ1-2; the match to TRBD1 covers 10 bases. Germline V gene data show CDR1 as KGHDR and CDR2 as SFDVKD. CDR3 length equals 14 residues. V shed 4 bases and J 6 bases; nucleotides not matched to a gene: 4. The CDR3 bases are TGTGCCACCAGTGAGTCGACAGGGGGCGATGGCTACACCTTC. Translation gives CATSESTGGDGYTF.

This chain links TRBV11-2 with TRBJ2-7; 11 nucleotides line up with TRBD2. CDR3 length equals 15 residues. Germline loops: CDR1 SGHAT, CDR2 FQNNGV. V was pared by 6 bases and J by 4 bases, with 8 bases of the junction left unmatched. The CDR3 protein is CASRIAGGPEYEQYF. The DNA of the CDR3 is TGTGCCAGCAGAATAGCGGGGGGGCCTGAATACGAGCAGTACTTC.

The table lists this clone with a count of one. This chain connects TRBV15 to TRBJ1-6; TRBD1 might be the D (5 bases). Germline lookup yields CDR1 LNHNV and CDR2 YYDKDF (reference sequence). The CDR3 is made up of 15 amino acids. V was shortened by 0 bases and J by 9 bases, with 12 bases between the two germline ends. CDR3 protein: CATSREGRAVSPLHF. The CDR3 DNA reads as TGTGCCACCAGCAGAGAGGGCAGGGCTGTTTCACCCCTCCACTTT.

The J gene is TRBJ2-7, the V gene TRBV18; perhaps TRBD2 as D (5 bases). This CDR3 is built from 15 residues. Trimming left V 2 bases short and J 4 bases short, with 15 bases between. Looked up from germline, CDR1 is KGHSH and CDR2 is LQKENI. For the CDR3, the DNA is TGTGCCAGCTCACCAGGAGGCCGATTGGGTTACGAGCAGTACTTC. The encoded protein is CASSPGGRLGYEQYF.

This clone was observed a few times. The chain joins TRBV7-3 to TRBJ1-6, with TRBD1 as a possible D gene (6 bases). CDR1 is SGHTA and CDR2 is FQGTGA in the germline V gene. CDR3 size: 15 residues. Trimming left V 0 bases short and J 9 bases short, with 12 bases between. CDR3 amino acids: CASSLTGTNVSPLHF. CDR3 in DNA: TGTGCCAGCAGCTTAACGGGGACAAATGTTTCACCCCTCCACTTT.

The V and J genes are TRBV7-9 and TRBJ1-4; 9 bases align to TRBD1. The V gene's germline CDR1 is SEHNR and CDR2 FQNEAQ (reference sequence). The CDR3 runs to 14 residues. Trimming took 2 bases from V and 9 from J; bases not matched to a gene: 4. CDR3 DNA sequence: TGTGCCAGCAGCTTACCGGACAGGGGACAAAAACTGTTTTTT. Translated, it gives CASSLPDRGQKLFF.

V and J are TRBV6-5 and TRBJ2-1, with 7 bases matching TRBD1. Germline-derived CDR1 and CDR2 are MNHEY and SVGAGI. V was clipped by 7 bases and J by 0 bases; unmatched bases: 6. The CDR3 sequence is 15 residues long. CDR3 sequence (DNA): TGTGCCAGCATTAGGGACAGCAGCTCCTACAATGAGCAGTTCTTC. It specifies CASIRDSSSYNEQFF.

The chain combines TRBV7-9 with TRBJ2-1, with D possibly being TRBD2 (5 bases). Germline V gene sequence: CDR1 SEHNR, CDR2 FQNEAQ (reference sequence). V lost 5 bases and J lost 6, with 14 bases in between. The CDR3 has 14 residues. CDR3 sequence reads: CASSPRKAGNEQFF. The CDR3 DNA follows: TGTGCCAGCAGCCCCCGGAAGGCGGGCAATGAGCAGTTCTTC.